The 6 T cell receptor beta chains listed next were all sequenced from one sample in a study of blood T cell repertoires in COVID-19. This table comes from immunoSEQ multiplex PCR, and its TCRdb copy is limited to in-frame clones, with some not included. The data contain roughly 150,000 clones, approximately 84% of them singletons. Sequencing was done on a sample of peripheral blood. These receptors came from a woman of 80 years or more with COVID-19, enrolled during active disease.

This clone was seen just once. The chain couples TRBV9 to TRBJ2-1; possibly TRBD2 for D (6 bases). The CDR3 is 17 amino acids. CDR1 is SGDLS, CDR2 YYNGEE, per germline. The V and J ends lost 4 bases and 5 bases respectively, with 22 bases between them. As DNA, the CDR3 is TGTGCCAGCAGCCCTCGATCGGGGGTTTGGGGCCACAATGAGCAGTTCTTC. It specifies CASSPRSGVWGHNEQFF.

The chain joins TRBV11-1 to TRBJ1-6, with D unclear. Germline loops: CDR1 SGHAT, CDR2 FQDESV (reference sequence). The length of the CDR3 is 15 residues. V lost 3 bases to trimming and J lost 6 bases, with 12 bases between them. The CDR3 DNA follows: TGTGCCAGCAGCTTCGCAGGCCGCAGTAATTCACCCCTCCACTTT. It is translated as CASSFAGRSNSPLHF.

This rearrangement joins TRBV4-1 to TRBJ1-3; 9 bases are a match to TRBD1. V gave up 5 bases and J gave up 4 bases; unmatched junction bases: 9. The CDR3 totals 16 residues. Germline CDR1 reads MGHRA; CDR2 reads YSYEKL. CDR3 sequence (DNA): TGCGCCAGCAGCGCGCCGGGACAGGGTTTAGGAAACACCATATATTTT. Protein: CASSAPGQGLGNTIYF.

The chain links TRBV29-1 to TRBJ2-7; TRBD1 might be the D (6 bases). V gave up 6 bases and J gave up 2 bases, with 29 bases separating them. Germline CDR1 reads SQVTM; CDR2 reads ANQGSEA. The CDR3 runs to 18 residues. In DNA form, the CDR3 reads TGCAGCGTCGCAGGGCCCATATTGGTAGCAGGGGTGGCCTACGAGCAGTACTTC. Encoded protein: CSVAGPILVAGVAYEQYF.

This clone was seen just once. The CDR3 protein is CSASPTSGGYNEQFF. For the CDR3, the DNA is TGCAGTGCTAGTCCAACTAGCGGGGGTTACAATGAGCAGTTCTTC. The chain joins TRBV20-1 to TRBJ2-1, with 11 bases aligning to TRBD2. This CDR3 comprises 15 residues. V lost 3 bases to trimming and J lost 4 bases; unmatched junction nucleotides: 5. Germline loops: CDR1 DFQATT, CDR2 SNEGSKA (reference sequence).

The rearrangement links TRBV30 to TRBJ2-1, with 15 positions matching TRBD2. The V and J ends lost 2 bases and 8 bases, in that order; junction bases with no gene match: 13. The CDR3 spans 18 residues. Germline-derived CDR1 and CDR2 are GTSNPN and SVGIG (reference sequence). The CDR3 protein is CAWSSRTSGRARSHEQFF. Here the CDR3 DNA reads TGTGCCTGGAGTTCCCGGACTAGCGGGAGGGCCCGATCCCATGAGCAGTTCTTC.